Listed here are 2 T cell receptor beta chains from one sample, sequenced in a study of cytomegalovirus exposure and HLA in healthy donors. Use of 60 Vbeta and 13 Jbeta primers characterized the PCR. The method was immunoSEQ multiplex PCR; TCRdb's version includes in-frame clones alone and lacks a portion of them. Seen here are 99,000 or so clones, 60% to 85% observed once, and the top ten hold approximately 16%. Sequencing was carried out using PBMCs. The origin of the receptors is a man aged 60-69 years in good health and CMV-seropositive.

CDR3 sequence reads: CASSFGTGGSTDTQYF. DNA of the CDR3: TGTGCCAGCAGTTTCGGGACAGGTGGAAGCACAGATACGCAGTATTTT. V usage is TRBV27 and J usage is TRBJ2-3, with 8 bases aligning to TRBD1. The germline V gene encodes CDR1 MNHEY and CDR2 SMNVEV (reference sequence). This CDR3 region has 16 residues. V lost 3 bases, J lost 0 bases, and 5 bases stayed unmatched.

The J gene is TRBJ2-3, the V gene TRBV7-2; TRBD1 is a possible D gene (5 bases). The length of the CDR3 is 15 residues. From germline, CDR1 is SGHTA and CDR2 FQGNSA. Trimming stripped 1 base from V and 5 bases from J, with 13 bases between. As DNA, the CDR3 is TGTGCCAGCAGCTTAGTTGGGCCAGGGAAAGATACGCAGTATTTT. This gives the protein CASSLVGPGKDTQYF.